Below are 27 T cell receptor beta chains sequenced from a single sample in a study of OX40 agonist ivuxolimab in advanced cancers. Repertoires were generated with immunoSEQ multiplex PCR, while TCRdb's copy carries only in-frame clones and drops some. This sample has roughly 82,000 clones; 89% occur once, and the top ten carry about 9.1%. This specimen consisted of CD4+ or CD8+ T cells sorted from blood, obtained in a trial of the OX40 agonist ivuxolimab. Receptor source: an adult with an advanced solid tumor such as melanoma, head and neck, liver or kidney cancer.

The gene calls are TRBV11-1 and TRBJ1-2; no definite D call. Germline V gene sequence: CDR1 SGHAT, CDR2 FQDESV (reference sequence). Trimming pared 3 bases from V and 8 bases from J, leaving 13 bases between. The CDR3 spans 13 residues. CDR3 amino acids: CASSFLVTGGYTF. CDR3 bases: TGTGCCAGCAGCTTTTTAGTCACGGGCGGCTACACCTTC.

This clone was seen more than once but under ten times. CDR3 residues: CASGRVGGYTF. The CDR3 nucleotides read TGTGCCAGCGGACGGGTGGGAGGCTACACCTTC. This sequence joins TRBV5-6 and TRBJ1-2; D remains unclear. From germline, CDR1 is SGHDT and CDR2 YYEEEE. There are 11 residues in the CDR3. The germline V and J ends were trimmed by 7 bases and 8 bases, with 12 bases remaining between them.

This clone was seen only a few times. The CDR3 sequence is CASRKAGEGVGYEQYF. In nucleotides, the CDR3 is TGTGCCAGCAGGAAAGCGGGAGAAGGGGTGGGCTACGAGCAGTACTTC. The chain is built from TRBV27 and TRBJ2-7; 8 bases map to TRBD2. Germline assignment: CDR1 MNHEY and CDR2 SMNVEV (reference sequence). There are 16 residues in the CDR3. V lost 6 bases, J lost 3 bases, and 13 bases stayed unmatched.

The V call is TRBV6-5, the J call TRBJ1-5, with 8 bases that match TRBD1. Trimming removed 6 bases from V and 2 bases from J; junction bases left unmatched: 6. The CDR3 is 15 amino acids. Germline V CDR1 and CDR2: MNHEY, SVGAGI. CDR3 sequence (DNA): TGTGCCAGCAGCCGGCAGGGGGCCGGCAATCAGCCCCAGCATTTT. Its protein is CASSRQGAGNQPQHF.

This clone was found once. The J gene is TRBJ2-5, the V gene TRBV20-1; D gene uncertain. V lost 3 bases and J 5 bases, leaving 7 bases between the germline ends. CDR3 size: 11 residues. Germline lookup yields CDR1 DFQATT and CDR2 SNEGSKA (reference sequence). The CDR3 nucleotides are TGCAGTGCTAGTGCCGGGGAGACCCAGTACTTC. It specifies CSASAGETQYF.

The chain is built from TRBV4-1 and TRBJ1-5, with 7 bases identical to TRBD1. Germline V lookup: CDR1 MGHRA, CDR2 YSYEKL. V shed 5 bases and J 3 bases; nucleotides not matched to a gene: 10. CDR3 length equals 16 residues. CDR3 sequence reads: CASSKYPGQPNQPQHF. The CDR3 DNA reads as TGCGCCAGCAGCAAATATCCGGGACAGCCCAATCAGCCCCAGCATTTT.

V usage is TRBV28 and J usage is TRBJ1-5, with 8 positions matching TRBD1. This CDR3 comprises 14 residues. V gave up 3 bases and J gave up 6 bases; unmatched junction bases: 4. CDR1 and CDR2 from the germline V gene are MDHEN and SYDVKM. The CDR3: CASSFRTGTQPQHF. CDR3 DNA sequence: TGTGCCAGCAGTTTTCGGACAGGGACTCAGCCCCAGCATTTT.

The chain joins TRBV5-6 to TRBJ1-2; D is undetermined. Trimming pared 0 bases from V and 4 bases from J, leaving 7 bases between. CDR1 is SGHDT, CDR2 YYEEEE, per germline. CDR3 length: 13 residues. For the CDR3, the DNA is TGTGCCAGCAGCTTGGGCTCCGGCTATGGCTACACCTTC. It is translated as CASSLGSGYGYTF.

The chain joins TRBV18 to TRBJ2-7; possible D gene TRBD2, 6 bases. This CDR3 is 15 amino acids long. CDR1 and CDR2 (germline): KGHSH, LQKENI. V dropped 3 bases and J dropped 0 bases, with 12 bases sitting between them. CDR3 DNA sequence: TGTGCCAGCTCACCTAGCGGAACTCCCTCCTACGAGCAGTACTTC. Its translation: CASSPSGTPSYEQYF. Based on the CDR3 plus reference TRBV18 and TRBJ2-7, the full variable domain is NAGVMQNPRHLVRRRGQEARLRCSPMKGHSHVYWYRQLPEEGLKFMVYLQKENIIDESGMPKERFSAEFPKEGPSILRIQQVVRGDSAAYFCASSPSGTPSYEQYFGPGTRLTVT.

The chain combines TRBV6-6 with TRBJ2-2; tentative D call: TRBD1 (6 bases). Germline CDR1 reads MNHNY; CDR2 reads SVGAGI (reference sequence). The CDR3 runs to 14 residues. Trimming removed 8 bases from V and 3 bases from J, with 13 bases in between. CDR3 amino acids: CASGSKGDTGELFF. The CDR3 region has the DNA TGTGCCAGCGGCTCCAAGGGGGACACCGGGGAGCTGTTTTTT.

This chain joins TRBV6-1 and TRBJ2-3; 8 nucleotides match TRBD2. The germline V gene encodes CDR1 MNHNS and CDR2 SASEGT. CDR3 size: 15 residues. After removal of 7 bases from V and 1 base from J, the junction contained 7 bases not matched to a gene. In DNA form, the CDR3 reads TGTGCCAGCACCCGGGGACTAGATGGCACAGATACGCAGTATTTT. It codes for CASTRGLDGTDTQYF.

The V gene is TRBV11-2, the J gene TRBJ2-7; D is unclear. The CDR3 length is 14 residues. Trimming cost V 5 bases and J 0 bases, with 11 bases left between them. Per germline, CDR1 SGHAT and CDR2 FQNNGV. The CDR3 DNA reads TGTGCCAGCAGCCCGCGGACCTTCTCCTACGAGCAGTACTTC. Its protein product is CASSPRTFSYEQYF.

The genes are TRBV5-6 and TRBJ2-2, with TRBD1 matching 7 bases. This CDR3 region has 16 residues. After removal of 4 bases from V and 2 bases from J, the junction contained 8 bases not matched to a gene. The germline gives CDR1 SGHDT, CDR2 YYEEEE. In DNA, the CDR3 is TGTGCCAGCAGCGGGAACAGGGGCTCAAACACCGGGGAGCTGTTTTTT. Residues: CASSGNRGSNTGELFF. The complete variable domain, with remaining parts taken from reference TRBV5-6 and TRBJ2-2, reads DAGVTQSPTHLIKTRGQQVTLRCSPKSGHDTVSWYQQALGQGPQFIFQYYEEEERQRGNFPDRFSGHQFPNYSSELNVNALLLGDSALYLCASSGNRGSNTGELFFGEGSRLTVL.

The chain uses TRBV6-6 and TRBJ2-1; no definite D call. Trimming removed 2 bases from V and 8 bases from J, with 4 bases in between. The CDR3 has 11 residues. CDR1 MNHNY and CDR2 SVGAGI come from the germline V gene (reference sequence). CDR3 region: CASSYRDEQFF. CDR3 bases: TGTGCCAGCAGTTACAGGGATGAGCAGTTCTTC.

This rearrangement joins TRBV7-2 to TRBJ2-7; TRBD2 matches 9 bases. Trimming cost V 2 bases and J 4 bases; bases outside gene matches: 6. Germline V CDR1 and CDR2: SGHTA, FQGNSA. This CDR3 has 15 amino acids. The CDR3 protein is CASSLKASGVYEQYF. The CDR3 DNA follows: TGTGCCAGCAGCTTAAAGGCTAGCGGGGTATACGAGCAGTACTTC.

The chain employs TRBV5-1 and TRBJ2-3; TRBD1 matches 10 bases. Germline loops: CDR1 SGHRS, CDR2 YFSETQ. The CDR3 has 16 residues. J was trimmed by 1 base and V by 5 bases; bases with no gene match: 7. The DNA of the CDR3 is TGCGCCAGCAGGGCGACAGGGGGCCTCCGCACAGATACGCAGTATTTT. Translating it yields CASRATGGLRTDTQYF.

The gene calls are TRBV19 and TRBJ2-7; a possible D gene is TRBD2 (5 bases). V shed 3 bases and J shed 0 bases, with 12 bases lying between them. The CDR3 covers 15 residues. Germline CDR1 reads LNHDA; CDR2 reads SQIVND (reference sequence). CDR3 loop: CASSIGGFPSYEQYF. CDR3 nucleotides: TGTGCCAGTAGTATCGGAGGTTTTCCCTCCTACGAGCAGTACTTC.

The chain joins TRBV5-6 to TRBJ2-7; 7 nucleotides agree with TRBD1. In germline, CDR1 is SGHDT, CDR2 YYEEEE. The CDR3 consists of 15 residues. V dropped 4 bases and J dropped 1; count of bases not matched to a gene: 8. This chain's CDR3 is CASSRGTAASYEQYF. The CDR3, as DNA: TGTGCCAGCAGCCGTGGGACAGCTGCATCCTACGAGCAGTACTTC.

The chain carries TRBV5-1 and TRBJ2-2; TRBD1 matches 7 bases. V shed 4 bases and J 3 bases; nucleotides not matched to a gene: 3. Germline assignment: CDR1 SGHRS and CDR2 YFSETQ. The CDR3 covers 14 residues. CDR3: CASSQTGYTGELFF. The CDR3 DNA is TGCGCCAGCAGCCAGACAGGGTACACCGGGGAGCTGTTTTTT.

The genes are TRBV5-6 and TRBJ2-7; D not certain. Trimming left V 0 bases short and J 0 bases short, with 10 bases between. Germline lookup yields CDR1 SGHDT and CDR2 YYEEEE. The CDR3 contains 15 residues. CDR3 region: CASSLGRGSSYEQYF. DNA of the CDR3: TGTGCCAGCAGCTTGGGTCGAGGATCCTCCTACGAGCAGTACTTC.

This clone was observed a single time. The chain carries TRBV7-2 and TRBJ2-1; 10 bases match TRBD1. The V segment lost 5 bases and the J segment 8 bases; nucleotides outside the gene matches: 9. From germline, CDR1 is SGHTA and CDR2 FQGNSA. CDR3 length: 15 amino acids. The CDR3 region is CASSTGTGVFYEQFF. CDR3 in DNA: TGTGCCAGCAGCACCGGGACAGGGGTTTTTTATGAGCAGTTCTTC. The complete variable domain, with remaining parts taken from reference TRBV7-2 and TRBJ2-1, reads GAGVSQSPSNKVTEKGKDVELRCDPISGHTALYWYRQSLGQGLEFLIYFQGNSAPDKSGLPSDRFSAERTGGSVSTLTIQRTQQEDSAVYLCASSTGTGVFYEQFFGPGTRLTVL.

This chain uses TRBV28 with TRBJ1-6; D may be TRBD1 (6 bases). The germline V gene encodes CDR1 MDHEN and CDR2 SYDVKM. The CDR3 totals 16 residues. Trimming pared 5 bases from V and 6 bases from J, leaving 17 bases between. CDR3 in amino acids: CASSILGGPANSPLHF. The CDR3 coding sequence is TGTGCCAGCAGTATCCTCGGGGGCCCGGCTAATTCACCCCTCCACTTT.

This clone has only one observation. This sequence joins TRBV9 and TRBJ2-5; 7 bases fit TRBD2. Germline trimming cut 4 bases from V and 5 bases from J; bases unmatched to any gene: 5. CDR1 SGDLS and CDR2 YYNGEE come from the germline V gene. This CDR3 is built from 13 residues. CDR3 in DNA: TGTGCCAGCAGCCGGGGGGTCCGGGAGACCCAGTACTTC. Translation: CASSRGVRETQYF.

On this clone: The junction departs from the called germline gene at one end, perhaps through a read error. Other DNA sequences of this sample code for an identical CDR3. The J gene is TRBJ2-1, the V gene TRBV5-4; D uncertain. Germline lookup yields CDR1 SGHNT and CDR2 YYREEE (reference sequence). The length of the CDR3 is 14 residues. DNA of the CDR3: TGCGCCAGCAGCCTGATGTTTAAGGTCAATGAGCAGTTCTTC. Its translation is CASSLMFKVNEQFF.

Only a few counts were recorded for this clone. The gene calls are TRBV9 and TRBJ2-1; D may match TRBD1 or TRBD2 (5 bases each). The length of the CDR3 is 15 residues. The germline V gene has CDR1 SGDLS and CDR2 YYNGEE. Trimming cost V 3 bases and J 4 bases, with 14 bases left between them. DNA for the CDR3: TGTGCCAGCAGCGCCCGGGACCTGGGGTACAATGAGCAGTTCTTC. This gives the protein CASSARDLGYNEQFF.

CDR3 loop: CASSLSLYEQYF. The CDR3 bases are TGTGCCAGCAGTTTGTCTCTGTACGAGCAGTACTTC. This chain links TRBV28 with TRBJ2-7, with unresolved D. Between the trimmed V and J ends, which lost 3 bases and 4 bases, there was a span of 7 bases. This CDR3 spans 12 amino acids. Germline assignment: CDR1 MDHEN and CDR2 SYDVKM.

V is TRBV18 and J is TRBJ1-1, with a weak D call TRBD1 (6 bases). Deletions cut 5 bases from V and 1 base from J, with 8 bases between. CDR1 and CDR2 from the germline V gene are KGHSH and LQKENI. The CDR3 has 13 amino acids. The CDR3 DNA is TGTGCCAGCTCAAGGGACACGAACACTGAAGCTTTCTTT. Amino acids: CASSRDTNTEAFF.